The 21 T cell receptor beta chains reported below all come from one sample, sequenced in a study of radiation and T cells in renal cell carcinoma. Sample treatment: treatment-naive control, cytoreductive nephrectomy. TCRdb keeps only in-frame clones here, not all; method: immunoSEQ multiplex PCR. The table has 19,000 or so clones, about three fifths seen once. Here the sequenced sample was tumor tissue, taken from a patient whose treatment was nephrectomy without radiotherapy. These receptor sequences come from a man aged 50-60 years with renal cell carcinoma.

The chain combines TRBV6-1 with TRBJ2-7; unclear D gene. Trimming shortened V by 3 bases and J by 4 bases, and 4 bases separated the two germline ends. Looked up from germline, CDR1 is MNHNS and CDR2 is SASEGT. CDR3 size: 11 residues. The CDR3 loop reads CASSDLYEQYF. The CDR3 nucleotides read TGTGCCAGCAGTGATTTATACGAGCAGTACTTC.

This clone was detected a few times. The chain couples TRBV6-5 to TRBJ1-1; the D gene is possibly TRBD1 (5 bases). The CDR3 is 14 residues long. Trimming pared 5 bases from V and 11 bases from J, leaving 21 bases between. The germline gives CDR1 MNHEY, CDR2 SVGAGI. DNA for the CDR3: TGTGCCAGCAGTAACACAGGTCCCGACAGAGGCGCTTTCTTT. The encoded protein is CASSNTGPDRGAFF.

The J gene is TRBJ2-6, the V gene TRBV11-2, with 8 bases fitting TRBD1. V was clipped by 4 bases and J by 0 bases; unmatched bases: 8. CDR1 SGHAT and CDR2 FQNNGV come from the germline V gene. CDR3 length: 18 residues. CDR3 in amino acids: CASSSRTGKSSGANVLTF. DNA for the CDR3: TGTGCCAGCAGCTCCCGGACAGGGAAATCCTCTGGGGCCAACGTCCTGACTTTC.

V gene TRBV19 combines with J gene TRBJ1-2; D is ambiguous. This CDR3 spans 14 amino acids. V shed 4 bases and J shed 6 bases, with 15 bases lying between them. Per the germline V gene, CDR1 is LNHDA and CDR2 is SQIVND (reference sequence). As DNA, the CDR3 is TGTGCCAGTAGTACAAGGACCGCGTTGGATGGCTACACCTTC. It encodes CASSTRTALDGYTF.

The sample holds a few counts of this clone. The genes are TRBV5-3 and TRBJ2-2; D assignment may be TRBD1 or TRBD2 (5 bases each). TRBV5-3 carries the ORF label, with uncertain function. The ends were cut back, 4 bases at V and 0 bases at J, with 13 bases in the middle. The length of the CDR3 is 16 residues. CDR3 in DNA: TGTGCCAGAAGCCTGGGGGACCACCCGAACACCGGGGAGCTGTTTTTT. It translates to CARSLGDHPNTGELFF.

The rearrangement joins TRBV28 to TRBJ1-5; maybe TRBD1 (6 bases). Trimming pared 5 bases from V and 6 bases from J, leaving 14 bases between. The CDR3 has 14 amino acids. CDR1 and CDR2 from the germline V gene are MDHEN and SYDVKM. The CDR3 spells CASSPRGRGQPQHF. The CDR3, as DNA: TGTGCCAGCAGTCCCAGGGGACGGGGTCAGCCCCAGCATTTT.

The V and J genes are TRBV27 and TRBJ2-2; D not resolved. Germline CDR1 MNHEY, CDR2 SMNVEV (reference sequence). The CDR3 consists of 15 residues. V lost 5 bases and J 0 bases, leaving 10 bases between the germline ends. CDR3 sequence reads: CASSPDTTNTGELFF. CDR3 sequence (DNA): TGTGCCAGCAGTCCCGACACGACGAACACCGGGGAGCTGTTTTTT.

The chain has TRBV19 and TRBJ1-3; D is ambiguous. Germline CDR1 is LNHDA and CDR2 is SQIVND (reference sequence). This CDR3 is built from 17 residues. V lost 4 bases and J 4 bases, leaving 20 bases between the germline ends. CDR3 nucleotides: TGTGCCAGTAGTACTGCCGTCCGGACCGCCTTCGGAAACACCATATATTTT. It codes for CASSTAVRTAFGNTIYF.

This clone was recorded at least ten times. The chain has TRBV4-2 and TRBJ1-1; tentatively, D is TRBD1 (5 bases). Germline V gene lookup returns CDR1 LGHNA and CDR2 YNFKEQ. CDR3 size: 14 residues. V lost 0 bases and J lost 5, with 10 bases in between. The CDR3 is CASSQDGGGTEAFF. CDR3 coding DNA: TGTGCCAGCAGCCAAGATGGCGGGGGTACTGAAGCTTTCTTT.

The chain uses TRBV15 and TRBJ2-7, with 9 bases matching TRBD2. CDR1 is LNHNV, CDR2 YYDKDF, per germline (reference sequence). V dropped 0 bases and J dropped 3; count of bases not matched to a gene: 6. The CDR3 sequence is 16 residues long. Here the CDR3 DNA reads TGTGCCACCAGCAGAGATCGAGGCGGGAGGGGCTACGAGCAGTACTTC. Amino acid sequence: CATSRDRGGRGYEQYF.

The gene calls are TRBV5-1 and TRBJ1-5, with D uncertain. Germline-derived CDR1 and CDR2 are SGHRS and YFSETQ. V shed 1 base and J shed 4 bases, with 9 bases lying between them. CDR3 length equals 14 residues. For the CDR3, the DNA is TGCGCCAGCAGCTTGTATGGGGAGAATCAGCCCCAGCATTTT. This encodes CASSLYGENQPQHF. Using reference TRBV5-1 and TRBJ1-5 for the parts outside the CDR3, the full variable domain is KAGVTQTPRYLIKTRGQQVTLSCSPISGHRSVSWYQQTPGQGLQFLFEYFSETQRNKGNFPGRFSGRQFSNSRSEMNVSTLELGDSALYLCASSLYGENQPQHFGDGTRLSIL.

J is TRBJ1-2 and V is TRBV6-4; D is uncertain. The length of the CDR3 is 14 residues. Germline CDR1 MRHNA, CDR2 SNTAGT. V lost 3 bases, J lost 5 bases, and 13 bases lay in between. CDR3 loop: CASSDRPNSYGYTF. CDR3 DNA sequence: TGTGCCAGCAGTGATCGACCTAACTCTTATGGCTACACCTTC.

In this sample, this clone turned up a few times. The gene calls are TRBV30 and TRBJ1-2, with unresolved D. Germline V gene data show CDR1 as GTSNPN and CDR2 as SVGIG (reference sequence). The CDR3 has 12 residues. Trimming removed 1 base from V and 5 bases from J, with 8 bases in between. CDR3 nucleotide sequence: TGTGCCTGGAGTGGAGGAAGGTATGGCTACACCTTC. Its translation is CAWSGGRYGYTF.

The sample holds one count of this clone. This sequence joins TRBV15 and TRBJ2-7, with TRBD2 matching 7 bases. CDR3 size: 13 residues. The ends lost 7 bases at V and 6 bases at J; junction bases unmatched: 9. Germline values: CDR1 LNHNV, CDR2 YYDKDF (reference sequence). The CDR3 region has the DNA TGTGCCACCACCACGACCGGGGGGAGCGAGCAGTACTTC. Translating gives CATTTTGGSEQYF.

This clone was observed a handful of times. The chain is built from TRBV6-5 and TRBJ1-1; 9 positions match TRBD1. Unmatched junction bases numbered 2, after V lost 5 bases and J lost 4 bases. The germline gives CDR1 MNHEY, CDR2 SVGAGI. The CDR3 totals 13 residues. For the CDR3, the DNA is TGTGCCAGCAGTGGACAGGGGATCACTGAAGCTTTCTTT. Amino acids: CASSGQGITEAFF.

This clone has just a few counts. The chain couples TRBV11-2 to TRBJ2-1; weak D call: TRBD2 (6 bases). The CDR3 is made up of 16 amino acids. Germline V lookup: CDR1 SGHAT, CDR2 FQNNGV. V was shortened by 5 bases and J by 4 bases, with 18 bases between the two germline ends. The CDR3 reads CASSARPGLLYNEQFF. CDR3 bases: TGTGCCAGCAGCGCCCGTCCGGGACTCCTTTACAATGAGCAGTTCTTC.

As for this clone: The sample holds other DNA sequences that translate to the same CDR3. CDR3 residues: CASSSLLGPGANYGYTF. DNA of the CDR3: TGTGCCAGCAGTTCCTTATTGGGACCGGGGGCTAACTATGGCTACACCTTC. The chain employs TRBV27 and TRBJ1-2; D perhaps matches TRBD1 (5 bases). V was trimmed by 4 bases and J by 0 bases, leaving 18 bases between them. This CDR3 is 17 amino acids long. Germline V gene sequence: CDR1 MNHEY, CDR2 SMNVEV (reference sequence).

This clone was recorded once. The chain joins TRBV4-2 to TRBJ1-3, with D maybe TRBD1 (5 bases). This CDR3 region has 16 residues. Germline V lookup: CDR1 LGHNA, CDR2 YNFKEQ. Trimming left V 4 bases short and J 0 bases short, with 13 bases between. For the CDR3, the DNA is TGTGCCAGCAGCCTGGGGGGGTTCCTCTCTGGAAACACCATATATTTT. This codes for CASSLGGFLSGNTIYF.

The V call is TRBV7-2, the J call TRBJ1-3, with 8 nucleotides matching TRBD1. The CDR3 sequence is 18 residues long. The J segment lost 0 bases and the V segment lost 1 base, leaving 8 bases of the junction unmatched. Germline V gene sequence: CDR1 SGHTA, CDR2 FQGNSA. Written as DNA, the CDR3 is TGTGCCAGCAGCTTAGTTTCACGGACAGGGAGCTCTGGAAACACCATATATTTT. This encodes CASSLVSRTGSSGNTIYF.

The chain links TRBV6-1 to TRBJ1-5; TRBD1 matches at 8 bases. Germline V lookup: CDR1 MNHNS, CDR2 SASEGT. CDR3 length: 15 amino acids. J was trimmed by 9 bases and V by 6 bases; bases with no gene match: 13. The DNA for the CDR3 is TGTGCCAGCAGCACAGGACAGGGCGAATTAGGGCCCCAGCATTTT. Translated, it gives CASSTGQGELGPQHF.

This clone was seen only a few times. The CDR3 nucleotides are TGTGCCAGCAGCTACTACGGGTGGTACGAGCAGTACTTC. This sequence encodes CASSYYGWYEQYF. V usage is TRBV5-6 and J usage is TRBJ2-7; D is undetermined. With 3 bases removed from V and 4 bases from J, the gap between germline ends came to 11 bases. This CDR3 comprises 13 residues. The germline CDR1 and CDR2 sequences are SGHDT and YYEEEE.